This is a list of T cell receptor beta chains from one sample in a study of blood T cell repertoires in COVID-19. The data were produced by immunoSEQ multiplex PCR, yet TCRdb's version contains in-frame clones alone and is incomplete. The top ten hold less than 20% of the sample, which has 100,000 to 150,000 clones, roughly 83% seen once. The sample taken for sequencing was peripheral blood. These receptors were taken from a woman aged 50 to 60 with acute or convalescent COVID-19. Each CDR3 is given with its conserved first and last residue. D genes are given only for firm matches. Clone size, where shown, is once, few, many, or a class for clones that have expanded.

v_call	cdr3_length	d_call	clone_size	j_call	cdr3_nt	cdr3_aa
TRBV10-2	13	TRBD1	once	TRBJ1-1	TGCGCCAGCAGGGGACAGGGAAACACTGAAGCTTTCTTT	CASRGQGNTEAFF
TRBV18	16	TRBD2	-	TRBJ2-3	TGTGCCAGCTCACCCAAGCGGGGGCAAGCCACAGATACGCAGTATTTT	CASSPKRGQATDTQYF
TRBV19	18	TRBD1	-	TRBJ2-3	TGTGCCAGTAGTTCAAATTTCAGGGGGACAGTTCGGGCGGATACGCAGTATTTT	CASSSNFRGTVRADTQYF
TRBV4-1	16	-	-	TRBJ1-3	TGCGCCAGCAGCCAAGAGGTGACAACCTCTGGAAACACCATATATTTT	CASSQEVTTSGNTIYF
TRBV3-1/TRBV3-2	16	TRBD1	-	TRBJ1-4	TGTGCCAGCAGCCAAGAGACAGGGGGTTCTAATGAAAAACTGTTTTTT	CASSQETGGSNEKLFF
TRBV5-6	13	-	-	TRBJ1-2	TGTGCCAGCAGTCAACAAGCTGGCGGGGGCTACACCTTC	CASSQQAGGGYTF
TRBV5-6	13	-	once	TRBJ2-2	TGTGCCAGCAGTTTGCCCCGCACCGGGGAGCTGTTTTTT	CASSLPRTGELFF
TRBV30	14	-	-	TRBJ2-5	TGTGCCTGGAGTCCCACGAAGTCCGGAGAGACCCAGTACTTC	CAWSPTKSGETQYF
TRBV12-3/TRBV12-4	12	-	-	TRBJ1-2	TGTGCCAGCAGTCTCAGGAACTATGGCTACACCTTC	CASSLRNYGYTF
TRBV6-1	13	-	-	TRBJ2-5	TGTGCCAGCAGTGATGGCGGGCAAGAGACCCAGTACTTC	CASSDGGQETQYF
TRBV2	13	-	once	TRBJ1-5	TGTGCCAGCAGCTGGGACAACAATCAGCCCCAGCATTTT	CASSWDNNQPQHF
TRBV7-2	18	TRBD2	-	TRBJ2-2	TGTGCCAGTCACAAGGGACTAGCGGGGGGCCCCCCCCGTTGGGAGCTGTTTTTT	CASHKGLAGGPPRWELFF
TRBV3-1/TRBV3-2	14	-	-	TRBJ1-1	TGTGCCAGCAGCCAAGCCGGGGATAACACTGAAGCTTTCTTT	CASSQAGDNTEAFF
TRBV25-1	15	-	-	TRBJ2-7	TGTGCCAGCAGTGACGGAGGACAGTTCTCCTACGAGCAGTACTTC	CASSDGGQFSYEQYF
TRBV30	13	TRBD1	-	TRBJ2-7	TGTGCCTGGGACAGGGGAGTCGTGTACGAGCAGTACTTC	CAWDRGVVYEQYF
TRBV19	16	-	-	TRBJ1-2	TGTGCCAGTAGTATCGTCAGTCGAACATCTCTCTATGGCTACACCTTC	CASSIVSRTSLYGYTF
TRBV5-1	16	TRBD2	-	TRBJ2-7	TGCGCCAGCAGCCCCGGAGGACTAGCGGGGGTCGTTGAGCAGTACTTC	CASSPGGLAGVVEQYF
TRBV11-2	16	TRBD1	-	TRBJ2-3	TGTGCCAGCAGCATCGGGACAGGGGGCGCATCAGATACGCAGTATTTT	CASSIGTGGASDTQYF
TRBV20-1	14	-	-	TRBJ1-2	TGCAGTGCTAGTGGGACACAGGGTTTAGCAGGCTACACCTTC	CSASGTQGLAGYTF
TRBV12-3/TRBV12-4	13	-	-	TRBJ1-1	TGTGCCAGCAGTTTTGGACAAAACACTGAAGCTTTCTTT	CASSFGQNTEAFF
TRBV5-1	15	TRBD1	-	TRBJ1-5	TGCGCCAGCAGCTTTGGCGACAGGGACGATCAGCCCCAGCATTTT	CASSFGDRDDQPQHF
TRBV7-9	15	-	-	TRBJ2-7	TGTGCCAGCAGCTTAGCGGGGGGGCCGAACTACGAGCAGTACTTC	CASSLAGGPNYEQYF
TRBV23-1	19	TRBD1	few	TRBJ2-6	TGCGCCAGCAGTCCGACCTCCGGGACAGGGAGCTCTGGGGCCAACGTCCTGACTTTC	CASSPTSGTGSSGANVLTF
TRBV5-1	16	TRBD1	-	TRBJ2-3	TGCGCCAGCAGCTTACAGGGGGCGACCAGCACAGATACGCAGTATTTT	CASSLQGATSTDTQYF
TRBV12-5	15	TRBD1	-	TRBJ1-2	TGTGCTAGTGGCCTGACCGGGACAGGGGGCGGTGGCTACACCTTC	CASGLTGTGGGGYTF
TRBV30	15	TRBD1	once	TRBJ1-2	TGTGCCTGGAGTGTACAGGGGGGCGAGTCCTATGGCTACACCTTC	CAWSVQGGESYGYTF